This T cell receptor (beta chain) was retrieved from a study of vaccination and CD4 T cells after COVID-19. Scientists ran DNA taken from cultured CD4+ T cells through the Oncomine TCR Beta short-read assay for sequencing. TCRdb fed the PCR reads into MiXCR, producing one record per CDR3 protein. The table shows just under 20,000 distinct CDR3 sequences, with roughly two fifths occurring only once. This clonotype turned up a few times. Antigen specificity is unknown. Specified treatment: roughly 10-day PBMC culture with coronavirus spike peptide pools or control peptides (ViraFEST assay). This CDR3 comprises 16 residues. Trimming cost V 2 bases and J 7 bases, with 15 bases left between them. The V gene's germline CDR1 is MNHEY and CDR2 SVGAGI.

Sequenced material: CD4+ T cells from blood, cultured in vitro, taken after SARS-CoV-2 vaccination. This sequence joins TRBV6-5 and TRBJ1-6; D uncertain. The TCR sequence derives from a human donor who had recovered from COVID-19. CDR3 in amino acids: CASSYESRAPNSPLHF. The CDR3 DNA reads as TGTGCCAGCAGTTACGAGAGCCGGGCCCCCAATTCACCCCTCCACTTT.